One T cell receptor beta chain is described in this entry. What it binds is unknown. The data derive from a study of cytomegalovirus exposure and HLA in healthy donors. General study results and limits: TRBV6-2, TRBV6-3 and other indistinguishable V segments were excluded. Overall, approximately 180 TCR beta chains were annotated as cytomegalovirus-associated. Per a prior analysis, the majority of TCR beta V segments were productive roughly 90% or roughly 30% of the time.

Amplification used 60 Vbeta primers and 13 Jbeta primers. Generated by immunoSEQ multiplex PCR, the TCRdb table keeps only in-frame clones and is missing some. This sample has approximately 120,000 clones, with 65% to 80% found just once. The J segment lost 4 bases and the V segment lost 0 bases, leaving 6 bases of the junction unmatched. CDR1 is SGHRS and CDR2 is YFSETQ in the germline V gene. This CDR3 has 15 residues. The sequencing input was PBMCs. This chain connects TRBV5-1 to TRBJ1-1, with 7 bases aligning to TRBD1. The clonotype originates from a man aged 30-40 years in good health and CMV-seronegative. The CDR3 region is CASSLEEGAGTEAFF. The DNA for the CDR3 is TGCGCCAGCAGCTTGGAAGAGGGGGCAGGCACTGAAGCTTTCTTT. Full variable domain (remainder filled in from reference TRBV5-1 and TRBJ1-1): KAGVTQTPRYLIKTRGQQVTLSCSPISGHRSVSWYQQTPGQGLQFLFEYFSETQRNKGNFPGRFSGRQFSNSRSEMNVSTLELGDSALYLCASSLEEGAGTEAFFGQGTRLTVV.